A selection of T cell receptor beta chains follows, all from one sample in a study of identical twins. TCRdb re-called the 5' RACE reads with MiXCR, one entry per CDR3 protein. The data show a few hundred thousand distinct CDR3 sequences, around a tenth seen once. A further study also used this sample, focusing on yellow fever vaccine responses in identical twins.

Input material: PBMCs. The receptors originated from a woman under 30 in good health. Both conserved end residues are part of each CDR3.

J gene | V gene | CDR3 protein
TRBJ2-7 | TRBV7-9 | CASSRTSGQIYEQYF
TRBJ2-1 | TRBV4-1 | CASSQVINEQFF
TRBJ2-5 | TRBV24-1 | CATSGTALGAQYF
TRBJ2-3 | TRBV3-1 | CASSQSYSTDTQYF
TRBJ2-1 | TRBV7-8 | CASSLGDSLTYNEQFF
TRBJ1-1 | TRBV6-1 | CASSHEQGAGTEAFF
TRBJ2-2 | TRBV9 | CASSVVTSGRAASGELFF
TRBJ2-3 | TRBV10-3 | CAISGGAGADTQYF
TRBJ1-1 | TRBV12-3/TRBV12-4 | CASSNRAGTEAFF
TRBJ1-6 | TRBV14 | CASSQVGGSYNSPLHF
TRBJ2-2 | TRBV6-1 | CASSRTQGTGEAGELFF
TRBJ2-4 | TRBV27 | CASSFQPWDIQYF
TRBJ2-7 | TRBV29-1 | CSVSREVSYEQYF
TRBJ2-4 | TRBV5-6 | CASSPRQRNIQYF
TRBJ2-5 | TRBV18 | CASSPLGTTQETQYF
TRBJ2-3 | TRBV7-2 | CANTGGDRSDTQYF
TRBJ2-1 | TRBV29-1 | CSVVQDLATSNEQFF
TRBJ2-5 | TRBV29-1 | CSVDVQRSYEETQYF
TRBJ2-1 | TRBV7-8 | CASSKQGGLDNEQFF
TRBJ2-7 | TRBV24-1 | CATRDSGGDEQYF
TRBJ1-2 | TRBV7-9 | CASSQDRGRGYTF
TRBJ2-1 | TRBV7-3 | CASSLIAGGVNEQFF
TRBJ2-5 | TRBV10-3 | CAISESFGKIQETQYF
TRBJ2-2 | TRBV29-1 | CGIGEGNTGELFF
TRBJ2-7 | TRBV10-3 | CAISGQSTGRASYEQYF
TRBJ2-7 | TRBV29-1 | CSVERRGPSYEQYF
TRBJ2-7 | TRBV7-2 | CASSLGTSLTYEQYF
TRBJ2-7 | TRBV5-1 | CASSLDTGDSYEQYF
TRBJ2-1 | TRBV7-9 | CASSADLYEQFF
TRBJ2-1 | TRBV29-1 | CSQLGGGHNEQFF
TRBJ2-7 | TRBV29-1 | CSVLGWGVDEQYF
TRBJ1-4 | TRBV4-3 | CASSQEGAASGLFF
TRBJ2-1 | TRBV12-3/TRBV12-4 | CASTLGQNGDEQFF
TRBJ2-7 | TRBV20-1 | CSAKDITYEQYF
TRBJ2-2 | TRBV4-3 | CASSQVWQVRTGELFF
TRBJ2-1 | TRBV6-5 | CASSYSIRGGGGSNEQFF
TRBJ1-1 | TRBV9 | CASSVLEGARTEAFF
TRBJ2-5 | TRBV7-8 | CASSLVTAQRETQYF
TRBJ2-3 | TRBV14 | CASSQAGHPTDTQYF
TRBJ2-5 | TRBV12-3/TRBV12-4 | CASSFREGGETQYF